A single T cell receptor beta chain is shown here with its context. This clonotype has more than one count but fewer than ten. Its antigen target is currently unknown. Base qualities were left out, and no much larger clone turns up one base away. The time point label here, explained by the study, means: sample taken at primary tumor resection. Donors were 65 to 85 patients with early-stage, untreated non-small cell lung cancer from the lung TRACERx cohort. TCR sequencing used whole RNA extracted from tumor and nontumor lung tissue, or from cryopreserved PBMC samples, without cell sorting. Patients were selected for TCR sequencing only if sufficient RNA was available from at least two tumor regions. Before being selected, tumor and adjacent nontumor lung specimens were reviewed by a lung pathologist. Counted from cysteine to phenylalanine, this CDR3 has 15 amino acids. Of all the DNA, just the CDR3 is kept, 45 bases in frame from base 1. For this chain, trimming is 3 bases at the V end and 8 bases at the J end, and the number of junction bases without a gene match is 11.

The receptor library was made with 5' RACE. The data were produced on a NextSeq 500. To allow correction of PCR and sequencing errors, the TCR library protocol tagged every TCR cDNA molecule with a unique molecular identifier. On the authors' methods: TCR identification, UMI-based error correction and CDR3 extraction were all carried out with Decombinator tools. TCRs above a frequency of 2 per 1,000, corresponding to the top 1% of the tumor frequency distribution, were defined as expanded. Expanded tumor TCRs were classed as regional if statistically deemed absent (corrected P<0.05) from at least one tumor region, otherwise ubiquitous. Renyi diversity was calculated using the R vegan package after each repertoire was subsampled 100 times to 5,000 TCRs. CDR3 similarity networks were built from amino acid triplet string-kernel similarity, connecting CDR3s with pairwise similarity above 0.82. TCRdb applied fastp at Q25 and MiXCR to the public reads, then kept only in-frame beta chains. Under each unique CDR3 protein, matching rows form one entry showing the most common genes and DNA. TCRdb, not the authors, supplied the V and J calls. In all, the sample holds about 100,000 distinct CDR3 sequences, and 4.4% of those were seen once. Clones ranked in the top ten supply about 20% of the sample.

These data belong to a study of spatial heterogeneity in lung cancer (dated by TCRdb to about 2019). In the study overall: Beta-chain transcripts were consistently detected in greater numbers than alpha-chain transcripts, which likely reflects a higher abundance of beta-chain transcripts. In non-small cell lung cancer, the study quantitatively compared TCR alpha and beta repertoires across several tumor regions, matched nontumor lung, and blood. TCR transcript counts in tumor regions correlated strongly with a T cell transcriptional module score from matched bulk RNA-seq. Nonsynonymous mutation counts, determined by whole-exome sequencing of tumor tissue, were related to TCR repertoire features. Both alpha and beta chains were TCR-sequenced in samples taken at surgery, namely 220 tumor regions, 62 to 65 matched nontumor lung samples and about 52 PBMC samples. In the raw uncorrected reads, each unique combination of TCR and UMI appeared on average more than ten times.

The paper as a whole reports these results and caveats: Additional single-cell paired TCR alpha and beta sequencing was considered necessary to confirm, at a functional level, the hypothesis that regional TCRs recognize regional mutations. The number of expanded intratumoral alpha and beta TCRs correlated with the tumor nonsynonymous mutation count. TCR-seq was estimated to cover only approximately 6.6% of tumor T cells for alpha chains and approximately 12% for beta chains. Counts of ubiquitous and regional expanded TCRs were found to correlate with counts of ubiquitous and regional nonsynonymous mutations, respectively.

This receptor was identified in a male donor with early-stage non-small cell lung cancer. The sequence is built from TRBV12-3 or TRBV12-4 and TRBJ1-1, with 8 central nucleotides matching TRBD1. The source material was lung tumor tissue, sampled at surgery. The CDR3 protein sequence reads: CASSLARGLPHEAFF. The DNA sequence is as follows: TGTGCCAGCAGTTTGGCCAGGGGGCTCCCCCACGAAGCTTTCTTT.